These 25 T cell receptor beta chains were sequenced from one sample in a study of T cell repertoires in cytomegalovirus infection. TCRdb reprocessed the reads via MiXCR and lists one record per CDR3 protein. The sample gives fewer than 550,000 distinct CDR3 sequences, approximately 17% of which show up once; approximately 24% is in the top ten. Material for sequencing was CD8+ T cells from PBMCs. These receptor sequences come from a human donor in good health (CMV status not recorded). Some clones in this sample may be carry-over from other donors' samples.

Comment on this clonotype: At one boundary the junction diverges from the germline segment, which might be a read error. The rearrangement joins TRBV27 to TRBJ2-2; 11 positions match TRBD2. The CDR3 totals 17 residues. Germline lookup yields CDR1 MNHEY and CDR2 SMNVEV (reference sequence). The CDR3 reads CASSPHSGRAKTGELFF. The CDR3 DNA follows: TGTGCCAGCAGTCCCCATAGCGGGAGGGCGAAAACCGGGGAGCTGTTTTTT.

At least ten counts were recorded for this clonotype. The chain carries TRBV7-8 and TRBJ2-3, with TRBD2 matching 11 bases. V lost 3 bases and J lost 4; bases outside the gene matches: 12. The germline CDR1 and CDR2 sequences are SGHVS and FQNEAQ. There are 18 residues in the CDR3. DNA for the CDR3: TGTGCCAGCAGCTTTCTGATAGCGGGAGGGCCAAGAGCAGATACGCAGTATTTT. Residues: CASSFLIAGGPRADTQYF.

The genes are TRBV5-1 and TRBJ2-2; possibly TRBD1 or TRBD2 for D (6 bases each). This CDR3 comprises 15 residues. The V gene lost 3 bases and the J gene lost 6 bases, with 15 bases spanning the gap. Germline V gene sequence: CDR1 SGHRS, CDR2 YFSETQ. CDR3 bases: TGCGCCAGCAGCTACCGGCAGGGGAGGCCCGGGGAGCTGTTTTTT. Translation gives CASSYRQGRPGELFF.

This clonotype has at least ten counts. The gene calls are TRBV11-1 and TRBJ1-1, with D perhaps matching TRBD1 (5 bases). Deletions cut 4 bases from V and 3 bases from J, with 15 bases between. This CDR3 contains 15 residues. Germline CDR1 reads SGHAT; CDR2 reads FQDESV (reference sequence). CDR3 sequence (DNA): TGTGCCAGCAGCTCCGCAAGGGGCAGAGACACTGAAGCTTTCTTT. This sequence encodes CASSSARGRDTEAFF.

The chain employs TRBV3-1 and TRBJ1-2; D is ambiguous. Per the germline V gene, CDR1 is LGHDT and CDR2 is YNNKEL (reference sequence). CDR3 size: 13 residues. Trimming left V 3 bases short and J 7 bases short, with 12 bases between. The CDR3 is CASSQRRVGGYTF. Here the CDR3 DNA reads TGTGCCAGCAGCCAGAGGAGGGTTGGTGGCTACACCTTC. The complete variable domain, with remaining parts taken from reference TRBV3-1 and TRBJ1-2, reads DTAVSQTPKYLVTQMGNDKSIKCEQNLGHDTMYWYKQDSKKFLKIMFSYNNKELIINETVPNRFSPKSPDKAHLNLHINSLELGDSAVYFCASSQRRVGGYTFGSGTRLTVV.

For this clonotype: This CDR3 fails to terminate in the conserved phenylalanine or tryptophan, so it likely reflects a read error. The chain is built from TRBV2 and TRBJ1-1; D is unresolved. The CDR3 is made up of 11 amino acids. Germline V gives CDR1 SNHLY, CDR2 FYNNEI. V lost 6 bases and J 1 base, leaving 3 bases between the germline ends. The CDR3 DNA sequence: TGTGCCAGCAGGGGGAACACTGAAGCTTTCTCT. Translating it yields CASRGNTEAFS.

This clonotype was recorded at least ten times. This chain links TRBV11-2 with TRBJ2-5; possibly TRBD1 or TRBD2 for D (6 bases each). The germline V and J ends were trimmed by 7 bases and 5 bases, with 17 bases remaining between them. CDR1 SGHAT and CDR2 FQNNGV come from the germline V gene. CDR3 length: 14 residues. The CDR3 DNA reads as TGTGCCAGCATCGAGGGGGGAGGATGGGAGACCCAGTACTTC. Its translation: CASIEGGGWETQYF.

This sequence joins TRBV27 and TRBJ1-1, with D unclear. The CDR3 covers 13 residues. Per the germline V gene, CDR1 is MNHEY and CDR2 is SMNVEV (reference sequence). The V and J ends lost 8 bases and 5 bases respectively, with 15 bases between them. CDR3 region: CASRVALGTEAFF. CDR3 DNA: TGTGCCAGCCGGGTGGCTCTGGGTACTGAAGCTTTCTTT.

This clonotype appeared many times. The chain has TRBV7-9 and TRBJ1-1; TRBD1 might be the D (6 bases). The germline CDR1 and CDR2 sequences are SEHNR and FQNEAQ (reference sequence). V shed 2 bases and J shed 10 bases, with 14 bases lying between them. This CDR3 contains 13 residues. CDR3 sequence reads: CASSLSHRAGAFF. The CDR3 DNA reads TGTGCCAGCAGCTTATCGCACAGGGCTGGAGCTTTCTTT.

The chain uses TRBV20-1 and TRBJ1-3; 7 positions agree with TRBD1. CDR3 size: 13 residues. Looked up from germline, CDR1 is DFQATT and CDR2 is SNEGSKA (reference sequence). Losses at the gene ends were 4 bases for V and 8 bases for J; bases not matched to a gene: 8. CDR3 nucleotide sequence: TGCAGTGCTATAGACGACAGGGTGGACACCATATATTTT. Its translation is CSAIDDRVDTIYF.

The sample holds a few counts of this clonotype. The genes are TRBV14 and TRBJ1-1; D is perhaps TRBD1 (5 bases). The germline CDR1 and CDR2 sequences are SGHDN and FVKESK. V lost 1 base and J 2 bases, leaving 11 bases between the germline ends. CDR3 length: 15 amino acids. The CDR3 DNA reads TGTGCCAGCAGCCAAGGACAGCTGATTAACACTGAAGCTTTCTTT. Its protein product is CASSQGQLINTEAFF.

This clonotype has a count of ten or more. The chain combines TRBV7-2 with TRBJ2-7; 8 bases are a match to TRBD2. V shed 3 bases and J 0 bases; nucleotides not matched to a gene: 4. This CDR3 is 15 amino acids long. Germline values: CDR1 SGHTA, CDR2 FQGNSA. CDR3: CASSFYSGASYEQYF. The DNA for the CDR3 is TGTGCCAGCAGCTTCTATAGCGGGGCCTCCTACGAGCAGTACTTC.

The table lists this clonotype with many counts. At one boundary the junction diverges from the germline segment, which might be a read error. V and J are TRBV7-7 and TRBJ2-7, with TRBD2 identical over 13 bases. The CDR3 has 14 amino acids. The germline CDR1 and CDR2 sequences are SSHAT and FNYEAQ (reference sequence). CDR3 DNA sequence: TGTGCTAGCAGCGAGGGACTAGCGGGATACGAGCAGTACTTC. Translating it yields CASSEGLAGYEQYF.

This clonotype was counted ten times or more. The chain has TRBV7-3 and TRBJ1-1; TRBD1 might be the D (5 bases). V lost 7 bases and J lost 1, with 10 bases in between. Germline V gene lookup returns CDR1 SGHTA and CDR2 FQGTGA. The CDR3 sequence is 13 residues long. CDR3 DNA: TGTGCCAGCAAGGAGGGGCAGAACACTGAAGCTTTCTTT. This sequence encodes CASKEGQNTEAFF.

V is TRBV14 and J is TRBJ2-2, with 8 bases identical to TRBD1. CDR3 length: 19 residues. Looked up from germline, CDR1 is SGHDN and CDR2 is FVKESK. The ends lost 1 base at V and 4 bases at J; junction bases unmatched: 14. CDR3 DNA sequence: TGTGCCAGCAGCCAAGTTTGGTTGGTTCAGGGGGCGCCCACCGGGGAGCTGTTTTTT. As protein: CASSQVWLVQGAPTGELFF.

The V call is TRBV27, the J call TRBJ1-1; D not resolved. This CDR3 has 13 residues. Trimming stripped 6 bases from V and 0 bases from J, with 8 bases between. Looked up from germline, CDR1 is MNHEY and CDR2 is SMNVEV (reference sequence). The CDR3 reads CASRDGVNTEAFF. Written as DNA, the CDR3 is TGTGCCAGCAGGGATGGGGTGAACACTGAAGCTTTCTTT.

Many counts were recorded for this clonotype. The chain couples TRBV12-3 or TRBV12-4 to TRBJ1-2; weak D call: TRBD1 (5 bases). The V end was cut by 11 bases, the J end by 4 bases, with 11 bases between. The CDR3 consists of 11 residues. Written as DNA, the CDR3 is TGTGCCGTGAGCGGGGGCTATGGCTACACCTTC. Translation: CAVSGGYGYTF.

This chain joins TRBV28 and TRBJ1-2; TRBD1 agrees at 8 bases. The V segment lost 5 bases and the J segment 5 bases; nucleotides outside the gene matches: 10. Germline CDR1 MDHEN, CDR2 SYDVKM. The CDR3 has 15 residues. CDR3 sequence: CASSGQGVGGYGYTF. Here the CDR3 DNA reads TGTGCCAGCAGTGGACAGGGCGTTGGTGGATATGGCTACACCTTC.

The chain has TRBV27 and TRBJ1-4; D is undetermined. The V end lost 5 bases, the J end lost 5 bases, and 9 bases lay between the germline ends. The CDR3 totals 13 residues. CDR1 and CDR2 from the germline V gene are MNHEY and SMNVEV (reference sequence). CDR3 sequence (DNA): TGTGCCAGCAGTACCTTCCCCAATGAAAAACTGTTTTTT. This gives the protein CASSTFPNEKLFF.

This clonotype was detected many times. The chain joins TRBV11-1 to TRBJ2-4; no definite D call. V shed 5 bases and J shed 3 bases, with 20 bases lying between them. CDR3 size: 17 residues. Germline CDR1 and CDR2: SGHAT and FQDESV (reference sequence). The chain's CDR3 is CASSLAPATGVKNIQYF. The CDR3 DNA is TGTGCCAGCAGCCTCGCTCCTGCCACGGGCGTCAAAAACATTCAGTACTTC. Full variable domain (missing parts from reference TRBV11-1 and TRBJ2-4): EAEVAQSPRYKITEKSQAVAFWCDPISGHATLYWYRQILGQGPELLVQFQDESVVDDSQLPKDRFSAERLKGVDSTLKIQPAELGDSAMYLCASSLAPATGVKNIQYFGAGTRLSVL.

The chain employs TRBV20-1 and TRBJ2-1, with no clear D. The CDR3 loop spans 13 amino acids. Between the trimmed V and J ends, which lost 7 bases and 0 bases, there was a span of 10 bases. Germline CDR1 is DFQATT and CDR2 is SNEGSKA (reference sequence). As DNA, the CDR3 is TGCAGTGTTGGGCGGAGCTCCTACAATGAGCAGTTCTTC. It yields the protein CSVGRSSYNEQFF.

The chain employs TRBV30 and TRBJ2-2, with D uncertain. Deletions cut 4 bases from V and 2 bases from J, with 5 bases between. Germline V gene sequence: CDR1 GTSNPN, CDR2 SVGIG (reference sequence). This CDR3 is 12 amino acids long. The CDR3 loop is CAWTLNTGELFF. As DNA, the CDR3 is TGTGCCTGGACCCTTAACACCGGGGAGCTGTTTTTT.

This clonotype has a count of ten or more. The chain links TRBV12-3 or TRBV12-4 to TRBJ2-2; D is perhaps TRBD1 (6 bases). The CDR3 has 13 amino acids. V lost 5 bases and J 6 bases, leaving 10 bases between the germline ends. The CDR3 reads CASSPTGSGELFF. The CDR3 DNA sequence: TGTGCCAGCAGTCCTACAGGGTCCGGGGAGCTGTTTTTT.

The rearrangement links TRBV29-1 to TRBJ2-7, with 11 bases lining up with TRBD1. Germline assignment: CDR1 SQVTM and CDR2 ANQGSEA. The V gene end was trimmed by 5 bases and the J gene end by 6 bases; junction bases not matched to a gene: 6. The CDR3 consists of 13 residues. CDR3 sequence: CSVTRDRGFEQYF. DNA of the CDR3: TGCAGCGTTACCCGGGACAGGGGGTTCGAGCAGTACTTC.

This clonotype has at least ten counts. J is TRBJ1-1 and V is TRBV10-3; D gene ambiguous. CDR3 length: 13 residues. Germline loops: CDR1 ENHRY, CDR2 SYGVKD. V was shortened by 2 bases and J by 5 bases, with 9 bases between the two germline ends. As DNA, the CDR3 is TGTGCCATCAGTGAGGGAGGGAGGACTGAAGCTTTCTTT. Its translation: CAISEGGRTEAFF.